This T cell receptor beta chain was profiled in a study of T cells in localized non-small cell lung cancer. Regarding the study as a whole: Out of the top 100 tumor clones, a median 57 were seen in adjacent lung. In uninvolved adjacent lung, T cell clonality reached its highest value, exceeding tumor. Sequencing, confined to only one tumor region, leaves heterogeneity possible.

Some clones are missing from TCRdb's copy, which holds only in-frame ones; the method was immunoSEQ multiplex PCR. The table lists tens of thousands of clones, roughly 90% of them singletons. CDR1 and CDR2 from the germline V gene are SGHNT and YYREEE (reference sequence). V lost 1 base and J lost 6; bases outside the gene matches: 5. The CDR3 extends over 14 amino acids. Note on this clone: Antigen unknown. Other DNA sequences from this sample encode an identical CDR3 as well.

The specimen comprised peripheral blood, sampled before any cancer treatment. The chain uses TRBV5-4 and TRBJ1-1, with TRBD1 matching over 8 bases. The origin of this receptor is a woman aged 35 to 70 with stage I lung adenocarcinoma. The CDR3 nucleotides are TGTGCCAGCAGCTTGCCGACAGGGGTATCTGAAGCTTTCTTT. Amino acids: CASSLPTGVSEAFF.